This T cell receptor (beta chain) was captured by sequencing in a study of CD8+ T cells in alopecia areata (dated by TCRdb to 2017 to 2018). For the wider study: Treated patients were enrolled in an open-label pilot trial of oral tofacitinib at 5 to 10 mg twice daily for moderate-to-severe alopecia areata. Tofacitinib was administered for 6 to 18 months, and 6 months of follow-up off drug were then conducted to assess delayed response and recurrence. The study used high-throughput TCRbeta sequencing to examine T cell clonal expansion in alopecia areata, in both the C3H/HeJ mouse model and human patients. In humans, TCRbeta sequencing was performed on scalp tissue and on sorted CD4+ and CD8+ peripheral blood T cells from healthy controls and from patients with patchy or totalis/universalis alopecia areata. Tofacitinib-treated patients had biopsies at baseline and at 4 and 24 weeks of treatment, with a later scalp biopsy in several patients. Scalp clonality was compared among normal scalp (n=4), patchy alopecia areata scalp (n=8), and alopecia totalis/universalis scalp (n=8). RNA came from the PAXgene miRNA kit for fixed scalp, the miRNeasy kit for PBMCs, and the RNeasy kit for mouse skin. TCRbeta CDR3 regions were amplified by immunoSEQ multiplex PCR using 35 Vbeta forward and 13 Jbeta reverse primers.

The library was generated by the immunoSEQ multiplex PCR assay. RNA was extracted from all samples and reverse transcribed into cDNA as template for TCR sequencing. First-strand cDNA was synthesized using SuperScript III with a 2:1 mix of oligo-dT and random hexamers. Amplification bias was assessed with a synthetic immune receptor repertoire, and residual bias was removed computationally. Per the original workflow: Raw reads were preprocessed to remove errors, and CDR3 was defined according to IMGT conventions as the region from the conserved cysteine to phenylalanine. Clonality was computed as 1 minus the Shannon entropy, with the entropy normalized by log2 of the number of productive unique TCRs. Whether each scalp clone was CD4 or CD8 was inferred by checking scalp TCRbeta sequences against the CD4 and CD8 repertoires from sorted blood. TCRdb provides this immuneACCESS table in a form limited to in-frame rearrangements. Some clones are lacking; in checked studies, under half of them reflect an unresolved V gene, and why the rest are absent is not known. The D gene and trimming were derived from the DNA, and the V and J assignments and clone size from that table. The sample data list fewer than 250,000 clones, and around 62% of these were observed just once. The top ten constitute approximately 0.45% of the sample.

Results the study describes overall, beyond this receptor: Unlike mouse skin, where gammadelta T cells dominate, normal human skin contains resident alphabeta T cells that get sequenced too, which complicates analysis of the scalp TCR repertoire. Higher clonality and more expanded CD8+ clones were observed in lesional scalp than in normal scalp, particularly in alopecia totalis/universalis, a finding suggestive of antigenic drive. Shared TCR sequences between patients were less evident than in mice, which may be partly attributable to HLA diversity in the patient population.

In light of the paper, this sample's time point label describes: baseline before oral tofacitinib. Peripheral blood and lesional scalp punch biopsies were obtained from patients with alopecia areata. PBMCs were isolated by density centrifugation and stained for CD3, CD4 and CD8, after which CD4+ and CD8+ T cells were sorted on a FACSAria. Including cysteine and phenylalanine, the CDR3 has 13 amino acids. Only the CDR3 DNA is retained, 39 bases long and in frame from the first base. Clipping removes 3 bases from V and 8 bases from J, with 7 as the unmatched junction base count. The germline V gene gives CDR1 as SGHRS and CDR2 as YFSETQ. In regard to this clone: There is no known antigen for this receptor. Base qualities were left out, and no much larger clone turns up one base away.

This material consisted of CD4+ T cells sorted from blood, taken at week 0. In this chain, TRBV5-1 is recombined with TRBJ1-2; TRBD1 fits 7 bases in the junction. This TCR was recovered from a human donor with alopecia areata. The CDR3 is CASSSGTADGYTF. The DNA reads TGCGCCAGCAGCTCTGGGACAGCCGACGGCTACACCTTC. This CDR3, with the reference TRBV5-1 and TRBJ1-2 proteins standing in past its ends, gives the full variable domain KAGVTQTPRYLIKTRGQQVTLSCSPISGHRSVSWYQQTPGQGLQFLFEYFSETQRNKGNFPGRFSGRQFSNSRSEMNVSTLELGDSALYLCASSSGTADGYTFGSGTRLTVV.